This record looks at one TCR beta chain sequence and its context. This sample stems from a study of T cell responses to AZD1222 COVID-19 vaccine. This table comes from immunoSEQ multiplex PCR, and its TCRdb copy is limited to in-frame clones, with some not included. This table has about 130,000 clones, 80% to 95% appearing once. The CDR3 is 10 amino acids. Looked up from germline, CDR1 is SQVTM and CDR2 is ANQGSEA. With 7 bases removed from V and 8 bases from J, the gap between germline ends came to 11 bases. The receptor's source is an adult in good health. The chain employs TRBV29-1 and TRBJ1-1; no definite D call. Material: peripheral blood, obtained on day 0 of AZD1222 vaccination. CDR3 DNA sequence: TGCAGCGCTGGACGGACCGAAGCTTTCTTT. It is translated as CSAGRTEAFF.